A single sample is the source of the 3 T cell receptor beta chains below, sequenced in a study of blood T cell repertoires in COVID-19. TCRdb keeps only in-frame clones here, not all; method: immunoSEQ multiplex PCR. The table shows about 180,000 clones, with less than 90% occurring only once. Material: PBMCs or T cells enriched from blood (not recorded which). These receptors were taken from a human donor with acute COVID-19. The donor label of this sample is uncertain.

The chain combines TRBV5-5 with TRBJ1-2, with 7 bases fitting TRBD1. The CDR3 runs 15 residues. CDR1 is SGHKS, CDR2 YYEKEE, per germline (reference sequence). V lost 1 base and J lost 0; bases outside the gene matches: 3. CDR3 in DNA: TGTGCCAGCAGCTTGAGGCAGGGGGCTAACTATGGCTACACCTTC. This translates into CASSLRQGANYGYTF.

J is TRBJ2-7 and V is TRBV4-1; D unresolved. V was clipped by 6 bases and J by 6 bases, with 12 bases between them. Germline lookup yields CDR1 MGHRA and CDR2 YSYEKL. CDR3 length: 12 residues. CDR3 in amino acids: CASSNQIGEQYF. In DNA form, the CDR3 reads TGCGCCAGCAGTAATCAAATCGGCGAGCAGTACTTC.

The rearrangement joins TRBV29-1 to TRBJ1-1, with D perhaps TRBD1 (6 bases). Trimming took 7 bases from V and 3 from J, leaving 12 bases between them. This CDR3 spans 12 amino acids. The germline CDR1 and CDR2 sequences are SQVTM and ANQGSEA. The CDR3 loop reads CSGKPGDTEAFF. In DNA, the CDR3 is TGCAGCGGTAAACCAGGGGACACTGAAGCTTTCTTT. Full variable domain (outside the CDR3, taken from reference TRBV29-1 and TRBJ1-1): SAVISQKPSRDICQRGTSLTIQCQVDSQVTMMFWYRQQPGQSLTLIATANQGSEATYESGFVIDKFPISRPNLTFSTLTVSNMSPEDSSIYLCSGKPGDTEAFFGQGTRLTVV.